A single sample is the source of the 19 T cell receptor beta chains below, sequenced in a study of T cells in Graves' hyperthyroidism and ophthalmopathy. Researchers took RNA transcripts and amplified the TCR beta CDR3 regions from them. TCR CDR3 underwent first-round RT-PCR with the HTBI primer set. MiXCR, applied by TCRdb to the multiplex PCR reads, yields one record per CDR3 protein. The table records approximately 500,000 distinct CDR3 sequences, just over 45% of them present only once. The sequenced material came from peripheral blood or thyroid tissue (not recorded which). The receptors were sampled from a woman under 30 with Graves' hyperthyroidism.

This clonotype was found once. V is TRBV6-2 or TRBV6-3 and J is TRBJ2-5, with 7 bases identical to TRBD2. J gave up 2 bases and V 6 bases, and 6 bases lay outside the gene matches. Germline CDR1 and CDR2: MNHEY and SVGEGT. There are 14 residues in the CDR3. CDR3 protein: CASRTEGGQETQYF. CDR3 in DNA: TGTGCCAGCAGGACTGAGGGAGGGCAAGAGACCCAGTACTTC.

This chain joins TRBV15 and TRBJ1-2, with D possibly being TRBD1 (5 bases). This CDR3 is 13 amino acids long. Germline V gene data show CDR1 as LNHNV and CDR2 as YYDKDF (reference sequence). Trimming took 2 bases from V and 12 from J, leaving 16 bases between them. CDR3: CATSRPSGTQNTF. The CDR3 DNA is TGTGCCACCAGCAGACCCTCCGGGACGCAAAACACCTTC.

This clonotype showed up many times. The chain carries TRBV11-3 and TRBJ1-2, with 9 bases aligning to TRBD1. Germline V gene data show CDR1 as SGHNT and CDR2 as YENEEA. This CDR3 is built from 14 residues. V gave up 3 bases and J gave up 5 bases; unmatched junction bases: 4. The CDR3, as DNA: TGTGCCAGCAGCTTGGGACAGGGATTATATGGCTACACCTTC. Protein product: CASSLGQGLYGYTF. Complete variable domain (other parts from reference TRBV11-3 and TRBJ1-2): EAGVVQSPRYKIIEKKQPVAFWCNPISGHNTLYWYLQNLGQGPELLIRYENEEAVDDSQLPKDRFSAERLKGVDSTLKIQPAELGDSAVYLCASSLGQGLYGYTFGSGTRLTVV.

This clonotype was counted at least ten times. The chain couples TRBV20-1 to TRBJ2-2, with D maybe TRBD1 (6 bases). Germline V gives CDR1 DFQATT, CDR2 SNEGSKA (reference sequence). The CDR3 has 14 amino acids. The V end was cut by 1 base, the J end by 0 bases, with 6 bases between. The chain's CDR3 is CSARGTANTGELFF. CDR3 DNA sequence: TGCAGTGCTAGAGGGACAGCGAACACCGGGGAGCTGTTTTTT.

V and J are TRBV6-2 or TRBV6-3 and TRBJ1-2; 7 bases line up with TRBD1. Germline-derived CDR1 and CDR2 are MNHEY and SVGEGT. V was clipped by 10 bases and J by 8 bases; unmatched bases: 10. CDR3 length equals 12 residues. This CDR3 is CATGRGRQGYTF. The CDR3 DNA sequence: TGTGCCACCGGGAGGGGGCGACAGGGCTACACCTTC.

This clonotype was counted ten times or more. The V call is TRBV7-9, the J call TRBJ2-7; 7 bases are shared with TRBD1. Trimming removed 5 bases from V and 1 base from J; junction bases left unmatched: 11. This CDR3 region has 16 residues. Germline V gene lookup returns CDR1 SEHNR and CDR2 FQNEAQ (reference sequence). The CDR3 loop is CASSAFTGTASYEQYF. Here the CDR3 DNA reads TGTGCCAGCAGCGCGTTTACCGGGACAGCTTCCTACGAGCAGTACTTC.

This clonotype was observed many times. J is TRBJ1-6 and V is TRBV6-1; unclear D gene. Germline loops: CDR1 MNHNS, CDR2 SASEGT. The ends were cut back, 4 bases at V and 0 bases at J, with 4 bases in the middle. This CDR3 has 14 amino acids. This CDR3 reads CASSAYSYNSPLHF. CDR3 nucleotides: TGTGCCAGCAGTGCGTACTCCTATAATTCACCCCTCCACTTT.

This clonotype has ten or more counts. The chain couples TRBV4-2 to TRBJ1-2, with 7 bases matching TRBD1. V was pared by 3 bases and J by 2 bases, with 6 bases of the junction left unmatched. Per germline, CDR1 LGHNA and CDR2 YNFKEQ. This CDR3 has 15 residues. The CDR3 is CASSQSGTVNYGYTF. CDR3 bases: TGTGCCAGCAGCCAGTCCGGGACAGTCAACTATGGCTACACCTTC.

The chain joins TRBV12-3 or TRBV12-4 to TRBJ2-7; D unresolved. CDR3 length equals 11 residues. The CDR3 loop is CGSYDRYEQYF. CDR3 in DNA: TGTGGCAGTTACGATCGGTACGAGCAGTACTTC.

With respect to this clonotype: The conserved phenylalanine or tryptophan normally closing the CDR3 is absent here, so this likely arose from a read error. No DNA is shown, since the ends of the CDR3 on it are uncertain; the CDR3 is the one TCRdb lists. The V gene is TRBV10-3, the J gene TRBJ2-6. Germline CDR1 ENHRY, CDR2 SYGVKD. The CDR3 numbers 9 amino acids, ends counted. The CDR3 is CAISELLTS.

Comment on this clonotype: This may be a read error: a much more frequent sequence differs by one nucleotide. The chain carries TRBV6-5 and TRBJ2-2; D remains ambiguous. CDR3 length equals 14 residues. Germline CDR1 MNHEY, CDR2 SVGAGI. Trimming shortened V by 0 bases and J by 3 bases, and 5 bases separated the two germline ends. The DNA for the CDR3 is TGTGCCAGCAGTTACTCGGTGGACACCGGGGAGCTGTTTTTT. It is translated as CASSYSVDTGELFF.

This chain uses TRBV20-1 with TRBJ2-1; D is ambiguous. The CDR3 contains 14 residues. CDR1 and CDR2 from the germline V gene are DFQATT and SNEGSKA (reference sequence). Trimming removed 0 bases from V and 5 bases from J, with 11 bases in between. The CDR3 DNA is TGCAGTGCTAGAGATGGTAGAGGCGACAATGAGCAGTTCTTC. Translated: CSARDGRGDNEQFF.

On this clonotype itself: At one end, the junction sequence differs from germline, possibly due to a read error. V and J are TRBV5-6 and TRBJ1-4; TRBD1 is a possible D gene (5 bases). The CDR3 has 15 amino acids. CDR1 and CDR2 from the germline V gene are SGHDT and YYEEEE. CDR3 in amino acids: CASSPEGRAVEKLFF. In nucleotides, the CDR3 is TGCGCCAGCAGCCCGGAGGGCAGGGCCGTGGAAAAACTGTTTTTT.

This sequence joins TRBV12-3 or TRBV12-4 and TRBJ2-7; the D is unclear. The CDR3 is 12 residues long. Trimming stripped 3 bases from V and 7 bases from J, with 10 bases between. This chain's CDR3 is CASSFPLGEQYF. CDR3 DNA sequence: TGTGCCAGCAGTTTCCCCCTCGGTGAGCAGTACTTC.

This clonotype has only a few counts. This rearrangement joins TRBV11-2 to TRBJ2-1; 8 bases fit TRBD1. V lost 7 bases, J lost 3 bases, and 8 bases stayed unmatched. This CDR3 is 15 amino acids long. Germline V gene lookup returns CDR1 SGHAT and CDR2 FQNNGV. The CDR3 spells CASNSGQEYYNEQFF. CDR3 nucleotide sequence: TGTGCCAGCAACTCGGGACAGGAGTACTACAATGAGCAGTTCTTC.

Points on this clonotype: The junction departs from germline at one end; a sequencing error may be responsible. The chain links TRBV5-4 to TRBJ2-3, with D unresolved. The CDR3 extends over 14 amino acids. Per the germline V gene, CDR1 is SGHNT and CDR2 is YYREEE (reference sequence). CDR3 residues: CASSPMDAADTQCF. CDR3 DNA sequence: TGTGCCAGCAGCCCCATGGATGCAGCAGATACGCAGTGTTTT.

V gene TRBV7-9 combines with J gene TRBJ2-5, with 7 nucleotides matching TRBD1. Germline loops: CDR1 SEHNR, CDR2 FQNEAQ (reference sequence). The junction had 9 bases not matched to a gene; V was cut back by 5 bases and J by 0 bases. This CDR3 is 16 amino acids long. CDR3 sequence reads: CASSVDRACHQETQYF. CDR3 bases: TGTGCCAGCAGCGTCGACAGGGCGTGCCACCAAGAGACCCAGTACTTC.

The J gene is TRBJ2-5, the V gene TRBV11-2, with TRBD1 matching 12 bases. CDR3 length equals 17 residues. The germline CDR1 and CDR2 sequences are SGHAT and FQNNGV. Unmatched junction bases numbered 9, after V lost 2 bases and J lost 5 bases. The CDR3 DNA reads TGTGCCAGCAGCTTAAGTCTGGGACAGGGGGCGAGTGAGACCCAGTACTTC. Translating it yields CASSLSLGQGASETQYF.

A word on this clonotype: A much larger clone lies one base from this, so it may be a read error. The chain is built from TRBV20-1 and TRBJ2-7; no reliable D call. The CDR3 sequence is 13 residues long. Germline V gene data show CDR1 as DFQATT and CDR2 as SNEGSKA (reference sequence). CDR3 coding DNA: TGCAGTGCTAGGAGGCAGAGCTCCTGCGAGCAGTACTTC. This encodes CSARRQSSCEQYF.